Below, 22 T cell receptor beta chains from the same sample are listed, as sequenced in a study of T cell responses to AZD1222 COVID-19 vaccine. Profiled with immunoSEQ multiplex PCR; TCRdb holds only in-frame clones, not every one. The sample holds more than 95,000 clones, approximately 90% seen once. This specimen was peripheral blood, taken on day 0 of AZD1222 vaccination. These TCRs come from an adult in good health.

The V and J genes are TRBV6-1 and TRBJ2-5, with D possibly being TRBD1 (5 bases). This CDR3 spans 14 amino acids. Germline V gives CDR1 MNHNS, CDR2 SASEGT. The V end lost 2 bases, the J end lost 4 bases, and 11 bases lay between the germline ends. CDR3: CASSEPGLSETQYF. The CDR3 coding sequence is TGTGCCAGCAGTGAACCAGGGTTATCAGAGACCCAGTACTTC.

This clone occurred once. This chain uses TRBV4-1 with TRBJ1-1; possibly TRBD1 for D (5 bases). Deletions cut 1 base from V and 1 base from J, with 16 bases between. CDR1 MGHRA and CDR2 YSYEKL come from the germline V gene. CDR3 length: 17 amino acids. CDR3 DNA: TGCGCCAGCAGCCAAGTAAAGTCTGGACACAAGAACACTGAAGCTTTCTTT. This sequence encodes CASSQVKSGHKNTEAFF.

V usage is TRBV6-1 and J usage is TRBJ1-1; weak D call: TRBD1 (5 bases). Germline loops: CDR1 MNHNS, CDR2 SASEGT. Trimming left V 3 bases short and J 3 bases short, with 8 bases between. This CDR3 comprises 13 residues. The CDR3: CASSEGTHTEAFF. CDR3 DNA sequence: TGTGCCAGCAGTGAGGGGACCCACACTGAAGCTTTCTTT.

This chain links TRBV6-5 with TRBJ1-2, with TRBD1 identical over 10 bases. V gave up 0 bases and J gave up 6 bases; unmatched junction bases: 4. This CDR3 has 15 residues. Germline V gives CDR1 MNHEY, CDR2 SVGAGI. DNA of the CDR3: TGTGCCAGCAGTTACTCCTTCGGGACAGGGGATGGCTACACCTTC. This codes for CASSYSFGTGDGYTF.

Here the CDR3 reads CASSVLGSGANVLTF. The CDR3 bases are TGTGCCAGCAGCGTGCTGGGCTCTGGGGCCAACGTCCTGACTTTC. The rearrangement links TRBV9 to TRBJ2-6; D gene uncertain. Germline assignment: CDR1 SGDLS and CDR2 YYNGEE. This CDR3 contains 15 residues. Trimming shortened V by 2 bases and J by 0 bases, and 6 bases separated the two germline ends.

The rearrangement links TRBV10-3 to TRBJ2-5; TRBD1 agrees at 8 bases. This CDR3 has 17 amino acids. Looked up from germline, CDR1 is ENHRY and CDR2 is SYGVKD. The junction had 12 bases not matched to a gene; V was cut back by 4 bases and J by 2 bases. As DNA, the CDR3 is TGTGCCATCAGTGGACAGGGGAGCCGAGCCCTTCAAGAGACCCAGTACTTC. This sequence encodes CAISGQGSRALQETQYF.

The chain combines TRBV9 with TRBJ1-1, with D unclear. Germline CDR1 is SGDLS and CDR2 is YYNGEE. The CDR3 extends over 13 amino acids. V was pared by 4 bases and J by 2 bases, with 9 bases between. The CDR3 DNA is TGTGCCAGCAGCCGGCAGGTCAACACTGAAGCTTTCTTT. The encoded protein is CASSRQVNTEAFF.

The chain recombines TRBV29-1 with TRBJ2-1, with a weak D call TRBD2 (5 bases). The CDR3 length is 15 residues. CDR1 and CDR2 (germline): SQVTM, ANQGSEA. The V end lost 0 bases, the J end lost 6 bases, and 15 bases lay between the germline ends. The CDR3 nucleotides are TGCAGCGTTGAAGAAGGTGCGGGCCGGGTCAATGAGCAGTTCTTC. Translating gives CSVEEGAGRVNEQFF.

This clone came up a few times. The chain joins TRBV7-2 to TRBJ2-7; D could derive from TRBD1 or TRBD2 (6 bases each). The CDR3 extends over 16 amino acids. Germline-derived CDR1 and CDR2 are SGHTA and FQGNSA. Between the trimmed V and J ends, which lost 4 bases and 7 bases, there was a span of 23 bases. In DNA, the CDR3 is TGTGCCAGCAGCTCCCTACTGGGCGCGCAAGGGGGGGAGCAGTACTTC. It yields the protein CASSSLLGAQGGEQYF.

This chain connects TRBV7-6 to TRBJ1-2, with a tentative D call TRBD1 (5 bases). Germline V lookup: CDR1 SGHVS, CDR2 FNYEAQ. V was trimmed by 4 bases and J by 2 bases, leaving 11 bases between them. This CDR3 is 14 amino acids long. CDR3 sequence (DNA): TGTGCCAGCAGCTCAGGGCATCCGAACTATGGCTACACCTTC. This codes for CASSSGHPNYGYTF.

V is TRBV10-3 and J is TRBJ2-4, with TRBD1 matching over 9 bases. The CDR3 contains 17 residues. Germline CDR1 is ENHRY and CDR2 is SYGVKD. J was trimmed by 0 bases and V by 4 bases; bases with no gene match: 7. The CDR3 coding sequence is TGTGCCATCAGTGGGGGACAGGGAGGGAGAGCCAAAAACATTCAGTACTTC. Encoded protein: CAISGGQGGRAKNIQYF.

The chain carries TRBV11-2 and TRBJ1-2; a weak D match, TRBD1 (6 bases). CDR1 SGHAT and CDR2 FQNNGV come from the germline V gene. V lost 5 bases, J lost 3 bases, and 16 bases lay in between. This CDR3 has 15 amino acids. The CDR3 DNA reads TGTGCCAGCAGCCCTCGGACAGAATTCTACTATGGCTACACCTTC. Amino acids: CASSPRTEFYYGYTF.

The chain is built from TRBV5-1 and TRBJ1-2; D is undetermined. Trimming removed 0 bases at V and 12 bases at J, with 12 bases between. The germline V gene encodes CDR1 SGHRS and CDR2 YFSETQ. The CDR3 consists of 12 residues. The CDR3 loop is CASSLGWEVHTF. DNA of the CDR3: TGCGCCAGCAGCTTGGGGTGGGAAGTCCACACCTTC.

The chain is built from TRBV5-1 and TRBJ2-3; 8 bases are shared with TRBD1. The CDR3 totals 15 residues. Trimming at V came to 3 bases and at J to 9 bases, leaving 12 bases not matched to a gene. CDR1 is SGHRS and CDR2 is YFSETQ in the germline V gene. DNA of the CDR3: TGCGCCAGCAGCTCCCCGGACAGGGTCGGGGGCACGCAGTATTTT. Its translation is CASSSPDRVGGTQYF.

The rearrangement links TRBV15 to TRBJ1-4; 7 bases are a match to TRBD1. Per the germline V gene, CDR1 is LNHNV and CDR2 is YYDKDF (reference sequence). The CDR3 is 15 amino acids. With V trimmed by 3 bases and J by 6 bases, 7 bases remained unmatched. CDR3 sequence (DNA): TGTGCCACCAGCAGGGTACAGGGGCAGGATGAAAAACTGTTTTTT. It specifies CATSRVQGQDEKLFF.

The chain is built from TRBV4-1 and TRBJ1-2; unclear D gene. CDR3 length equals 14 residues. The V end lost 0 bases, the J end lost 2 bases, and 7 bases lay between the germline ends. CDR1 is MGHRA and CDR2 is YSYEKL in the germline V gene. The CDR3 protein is CASSQETGNYGYTF. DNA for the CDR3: TGCGCCAGCAGCCAAGAGACGGGGAACTATGGCTACACCTTC.

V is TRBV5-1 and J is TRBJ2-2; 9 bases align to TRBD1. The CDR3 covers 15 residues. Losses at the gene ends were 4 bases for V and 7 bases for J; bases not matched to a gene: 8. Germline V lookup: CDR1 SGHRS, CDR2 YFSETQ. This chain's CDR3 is CASSPRTGAGGELFF. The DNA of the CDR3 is TGCGCCAGCAGCCCCCGGACAGGGGCGGGCGGGGAGCTGTTTTTT.

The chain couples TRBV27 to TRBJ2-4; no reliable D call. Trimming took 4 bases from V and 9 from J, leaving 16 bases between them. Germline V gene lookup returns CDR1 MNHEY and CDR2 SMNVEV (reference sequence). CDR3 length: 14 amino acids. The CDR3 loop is CASSSPPGLGIQYF. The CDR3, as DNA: TGTGCCAGCAGTTCCCCCCCCGGTTTAGGCATTCAGTACTTC.

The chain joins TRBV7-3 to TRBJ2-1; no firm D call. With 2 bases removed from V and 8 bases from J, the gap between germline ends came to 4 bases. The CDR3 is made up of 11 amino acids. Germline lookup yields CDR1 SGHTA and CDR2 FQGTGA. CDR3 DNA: TGTGCCAGCAGCTTAGGGGATGAGCAGTTCTTC. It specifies CASSLGDEQFF.

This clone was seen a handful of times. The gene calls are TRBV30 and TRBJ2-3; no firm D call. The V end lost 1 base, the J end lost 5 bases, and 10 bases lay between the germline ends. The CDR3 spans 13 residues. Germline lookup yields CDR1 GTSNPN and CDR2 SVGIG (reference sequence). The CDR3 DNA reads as TGTGCCTGGAGTGGTTCGGGCCAAGATACGCAGTATTTT. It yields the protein CAWSGSGQDTQYF.

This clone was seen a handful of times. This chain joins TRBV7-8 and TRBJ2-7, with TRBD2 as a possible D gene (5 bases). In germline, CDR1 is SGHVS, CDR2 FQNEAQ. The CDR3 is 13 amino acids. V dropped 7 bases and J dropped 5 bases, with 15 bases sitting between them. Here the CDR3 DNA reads TGTGCCAGCAATCTGGAGGTCTCTCACGAGCAGTACTTC. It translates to CASNLEVSHEQYF.

The CDR3 loop is CASSPVAGGSYEQYF. The CDR3 coding sequence is TGTGCCAGCAGCCCGGTGGCGGGGGGATCCTACGAGCAGTACTTC. The V and J genes are TRBV14 and TRBJ2-7, with 8 bases matching TRBD2. V dropped 4 bases and J dropped 1; count of bases not matched to a gene: 6. Germline assignment: CDR1 SGHDN and CDR2 FVKESK. This CDR3 has 15 residues.